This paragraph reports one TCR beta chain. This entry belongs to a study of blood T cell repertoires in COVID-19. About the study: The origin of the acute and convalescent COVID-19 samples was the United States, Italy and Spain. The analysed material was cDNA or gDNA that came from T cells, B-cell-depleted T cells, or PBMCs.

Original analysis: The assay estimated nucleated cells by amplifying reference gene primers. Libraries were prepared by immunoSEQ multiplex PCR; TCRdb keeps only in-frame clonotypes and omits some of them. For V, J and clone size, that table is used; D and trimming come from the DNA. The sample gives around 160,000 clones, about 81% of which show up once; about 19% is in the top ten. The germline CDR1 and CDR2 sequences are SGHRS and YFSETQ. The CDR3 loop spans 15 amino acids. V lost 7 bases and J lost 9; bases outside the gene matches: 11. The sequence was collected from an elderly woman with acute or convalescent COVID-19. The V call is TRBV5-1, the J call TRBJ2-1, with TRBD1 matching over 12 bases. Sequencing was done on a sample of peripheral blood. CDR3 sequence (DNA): TGCGCCAGCGGGTTCGGGACAGGGGGCAGGAGTGAGCAGTTCTTC. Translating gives CASGFGTGGRSEQFF. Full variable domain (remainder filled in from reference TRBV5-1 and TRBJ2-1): KAGVTQTPRYLIKTRGQQVTLSCSPISGHRSVSWYQQTPGQGLQFLFEYFSETQRNKGNFPGRFSGRQFSNSRSEMNVSTLELGDSALYLCASGFGTGGRSEQFFGPGTRLTVL.